This TCR beta chain was recorded in a study of shared clonotypes between healthy human individuals. Study results and limitations: The study sampled only blood, and tissue repertoires likely differ.

The CDR3 spans 13 residues. Looked up from germline, CDR1 is SQVTM and CDR2 is ANQGSEA. The V segment lost 6 bases and the J segment 4 bases; nucleotides outside the gene matches: 8. As for this clone: The antigen is not known.

At the deep level, the assay was run. Assay used: immunoSEQ multiplex PCR; TCRdb lists only in-frame clones, some missing. The data show 2 million to 2.5 million clones, just over 90% seen once. The clonotype originates from a man between 18 and 29 years old in good health. Some clones in this sample may be carry-over from other donors' samples. The chain recombines TRBV29-1 with TRBJ2-5; 7 positions match TRBD2. What was sequenced was naive CD4+ T cells from PBMCs. Described subset: CD45RA+ positively selected. CDR3 sequence (DNA): TGCAGCGTCGCGGGAGTTATGACAGAGACCCAGTACTTC. Encoded protein: CSVAGVMTETQYF.